This T cell receptor (beta chain) is drawn from a study of blood T cells in healthy people across ages. Study-level background: Researchers report that template switching captured about one barcoded beta molecule per two T cells. Whole-study findings and limits: Relative to aged donors, long-lived donors carried more naive CD4+ cells and displayed higher diversity. Investigators viewed diversity estimates from one million T cells as underestimates, the study reported.

A sample-barcoded 5' primer and a J-beta primer mix were used in a second PCR of about 7 to 12 cycles. Researchers report that each sample yielded at least 3 million CDR3-containing paired-end reads. TCRdb re-derived calls from the 5' RACE reads in MiXCR, one entry per CDR3 protein. The sample has about 1.5 million distinct CDR3 sequences; 35% to 45% are singletons. Turning to this clonotype: The antigen remains unidentified.

The germline CDR1 and CDR2 sequences are SGDLS and YYNGEE. Unmatched junction bases numbered 3, after V lost 4 bases and J lost 0 bases. The CDR3 has 16 amino acids. Sequenced: blood. The chain recombines TRBV9 with TRBJ2-5, with 13 positions matching TRBD2. This TCR came from a woman younger than 35 in good health. The CDR3 DNA is TGTGCCAGCAGCATGACTAGCGGGGGGTACCAAGAGACCCAGTACTTC. Translated, it gives CASSMTSGGYQETQYF.